This T cell receptor (beta chain) was documented in a study of CD8 T cells in Susac syndrome. From blood CD8+ and CD4+ T cells, the TCR beta chain was sequenced. Treatment-naive patients with stable or active relapsing-remitting disease were the multiple sclerosis controls. Negative magnetic isolation gave CD8+ and CD4+ cells; FACS enriched CD8+ TEMRA. Random-hexamer reverse transcription was applied to about 0.5 to 1 ug RNA. Amplification of TCR beta CDR3 used immunoSEQ multiplex PCR across 54 Vbeta and 13 Jbeta. One entry per CDR3 protein, called by TCRdb with MiXCR from the immunoSEQ multiplex PCR reads. The sample shows over 150,000 distinct CDR3 sequences, about 95% of them seen only once. Trimming left V 2 bases short and J 7 bases short, with 9 bases between. This CDR3 comprises 13 residues. Germline CDR1 and CDR2: MNHEY and SVGAGI.

The chain is built from TRBV6-5 and TRBJ1-5, with D uncertain. Sequenced sample: CD4+ T cells from PBMCs. The sequence was collected from a human donor with multiple sclerosis. CDR3 nucleotide sequence: TGTGCCAGCAGTTACCAGCAGTCACAGCCCCAGCATTTT. This gives the protein CASSYQQSQPQHF.